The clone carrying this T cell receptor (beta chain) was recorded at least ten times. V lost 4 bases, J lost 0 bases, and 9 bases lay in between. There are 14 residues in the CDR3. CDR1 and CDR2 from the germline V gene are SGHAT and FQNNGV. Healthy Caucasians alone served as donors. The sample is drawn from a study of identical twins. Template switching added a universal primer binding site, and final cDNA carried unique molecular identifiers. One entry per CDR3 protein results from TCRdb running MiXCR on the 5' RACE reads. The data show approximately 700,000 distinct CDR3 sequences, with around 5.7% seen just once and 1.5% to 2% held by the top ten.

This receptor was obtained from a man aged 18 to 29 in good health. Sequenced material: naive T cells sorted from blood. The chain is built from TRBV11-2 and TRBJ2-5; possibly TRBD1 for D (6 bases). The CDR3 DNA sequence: TGTGCCAGCAGCTGGGGGACACACCAAGAGACCCAGTACTTC. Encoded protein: CASSWGTHQETQYF.